A selection of T cell receptor beta chains follows, all from one sample in a study of cytomegalovirus exposure and HLA in healthy donors. Using immunoSEQ multiplex PCR, the repertoire was profiled, and TCRdb retains in-frame clones only, with some absent. The sample consists of some 150,000 clones, 75% of them appearing once. Sequenced material: PBMCs. Source of these receptors: a man aged 30 to 45 in good health and CMV-seronegative. Each CDR3 is given with its conserved first and last residue. The D gene is left open where the match is weak. Clone size, where shown, is once, few, many, or a class for clones that have expanded.

d_call j_call clone_size v_call cdr3_aa cdr3_nt
. TRBJ2-3 . TRBV7-2 CASSPSGGGRVSDTQYF TGTGCCAGCAGCCCCTCGGGGGGCGGGAGAGTCTCAGATACGCAGTATTTT
TRBD1 TRBJ2-1 . TRBV5-6 CASSWTGTGMYNEQFF TGTGCCAGCAGCTGGACCGGGACAGGGATGTACAATGAGCAGTTCTTC
. TRBJ1-3 . TRBV19 CASSIGSESAGNTIYF TGTGCCAGTAGTATCGGGTCAGAGTCCGCTGGAAACACCATATATTTT
TRBD1 TRBJ1-1 . TRBV5-1 CASNPTGGGFEAFF TGCGCCAGCAACCCAACAGGGGGCGGCTTTGAAGCTTTCTTT
TRBD1 TRBJ1-4 . TRBV4-1 CASSQSGTGGIIQEKLFF TGCGCCAGCAGCCAATCGGGGACAGGGGGAATTATTCAGGAAAAACTGTTTTTT
. TRBJ1-5 . TRBV28 CASSSSEPQHF .
TRBD1 TRBJ2-7 . TRBV10-1 CASSPDRGGYEQYF TGCGCCAGCAGTCCGGACAGGGGGGGGTACGAGCAGTACTTC
TRBD2 TRBJ2-1 . TRBV2 CASREAGAPYNEQFF TGTGCCAGCAGAGAAGCGGGGGCCCCCTACAATGAGCAGTTCTTC
TRBD1 TRBJ2-3 few TRBV4-1 CASSQGWTGSDTQYF TGCGCCAGCAGCCAAGGTTGGACAGGGTCCGATACGCAGTATTTT
. TRBJ1-2 . TRBV6-6 CASRQPGVGGYTF TGTGCCAGCAGACAGCCCGGCGTCGGTGGCTACACCTTC
. TRBJ1-3 once TRBV7-2 CASSLVGRGGNTIYF TGTGCCAGCAGCTTAGTGGGCAGGGGTGGAAACACCATATATTTT
TRBD2 TRBJ2-7 . TRBV5-6 CASSLAARGTRSYEQYF TGTGCCAGCAGCTTGGCAGCTCGGGGGACTAGATCCTACGAGCAGTACTTC
. TRBJ1-1 . TRBV7-9 CASSLGQVGTEAFF TGTGCCAGCAGCTTAGGACAGGTTGGAACTGAAGCTTTCTTT
TRBD1 TRBJ2-7 . TRBV11-2 CASRSGTGVREQYF TGTGCCAGCAGGTCGGGGACAGGGGTCCGGGAGCAGTACTTC
TRBD2 TRBJ2-3 . TRBV5-1 CASSIGSGNSRDTQYF TGCGCCAGCAGCATTGGTAGCGGGAACTCTAGAGATACGCAGTATTTT
. TRBJ1-3 . TRBV5-6 CASSRTAGNTIYF TGTGCCAGCAGCCGGACAGCTGGAAACACCATATATTTT
. TRBJ2-6 . TRBV29-1 CSVRGATGANVLTF TGCAGCGTTCGGGGGGCTACTGGGGCCAACGTCCTGACTTTC
TRBD2 TRBJ2-4 . TRBV30 CAWSGTSGVKNIQYF TGTGCCTGGAGTGGAACTAGCGGTGTCAAAAACATTCAGTACTTC
. TRBJ1-3 . TRBV6-5 CASSYNVGRGNTIYF TGTGCCAGCAGTTACAACGTGGGGAGGGGAAACACCATATATTTT
TRBD1 TRBJ1-2 . TRBV5-5 CASSTTGDYGYTF TGTGCCAGCAGCACTACAGGGGACTATGGCTACACCTTC
TRBD2 TRBJ2-7 few TRBV6-5 CASIGAGGLEQYF TGTGCCAGCATCGGCGCGGGGGGCCTCGAGCAGTACTTC
TRBD2 TRBJ2-3 . TRBV9 CASSVGTSGTDTQYF TGTGCCAGCAGCGTAGGGACTAGCGGCACAGATACGCAGTATTTT
TRBD1 TRBJ1-4 . TRBV27 CASTSLGQGGEKLFF TGTGCCAGCACCTCTCTGGGACAGGGGGGTGAAAAACTGTTTTTT
. TRBJ2-3 . TRBV30 CACRADQGNTDTQYF TGTGCCTGCCGGGCAGACCAGGGGAACACAGATACGCAGTATTTT
. TRBJ2-2 . TRBV7-2 CASSSLRTAGELFF TGTGCCAGCAGCTCGCTGCGGACAGCCGGGGAGCTGTTTTTT
TRBD1 TRBJ2-5 . TRBV11-2 CASSLVQGALETQYF TGTGCCAGCAGCTTAGTACAGGGGGCTCTGGAGACCCAGTACTTC
. TRBJ2-6 . TRBV15 CATSRAGTRSSGANVLTF TGTGCCACCAGCAGGGCCGGGACACGAAGCTCTGGGGCCAACGTCCTGACTTTC
. TRBJ2-3 . TRBV7-6 CASSLGRGEGSDTQYF TGTGCCAGCAGCTTAGGACGCGGCGAGGGATCGGATACGCAGTATTTT
TRBD2 TRBJ2-7 . TRBV18 CASSPGLVSYEQYF TGTGCCAGCTCACCAGGACTAGTCTCCTACGAGCAGTACTTC